This TCR beta chain was documented in a study of blood T cell repertoires in COVID-19. Per the original methods: Reference gene primers were amplified, and this amplification served to estimate nucleated cell counts. Libraries were prepared by immunoSEQ multiplex PCR; TCRdb keeps only in-frame clonotypes and omits some of them. The V and J calls and clone size were taken over from that table, and D and trimming were inferred from the DNA. This sample yields 110,000 to 150,000 clones, of which around 88% are seen a single time; about 1.6% belongs to the top ten. This CDR3 contains 14 residues. Trimming left V 0 bases short and J 2 bases short, with 8 bases between. Looked up from germline, CDR1 is GTSNPN and CDR2 is SVGIG (reference sequence).

The sequence derives from a woman aged 60 to 75 with acute or convalescent COVID-19. The sequencing input was peripheral blood. The chain joins TRBV30 to TRBJ1-5; D ambiguous. This chain's CDR3 is CAWSVSNGNQPQHF. CDR3 nucleotide sequence: TGTGCCTGGAGTGTATCTAACGGCAATCAGCCCCAGCATTTT.